Listed here are 6 T cell receptor beta chains from one sample, sequenced in a study of T cell repertoires in cytomegalovirus infection. These receptors have no known antigen. TCRdb used MiXCR to reprocess the reads, holding one entry per CDR3 protein. This sample carries around 770,000 distinct CDR3 sequences, approximately 32% of them seen once, and the ten largest clones take about an eighth. This material consisted of cultured CD8+ T cells from PBMCs, taken from culture after CMV antigen stimulation. These receptors were collected from a human donor in good health (CMV status not recorded). Some clones in this sample may be carry-over from other donors' samples.

This clonotype has a handful of counts. This sequence joins TRBV19 and TRBJ1-6; the match to TRBD1 covers 7 bases. Per the germline V gene, CDR1 is LNHDA and CDR2 is SQIVND (reference sequence). Unmatched junction bases numbered 11, after V lost 7 bases and J lost 5 bases. This CDR3 region has 16 residues. CDR3 sequence reads: CASTPGGEIDNSPLHF. CDR3 sequence (DNA): TGTGCCAGTACCCCAGGGGGGGAAATCGATAATTCACCCCTCCACTTT. Full variable domain (remainder filled in from reference TRBV19 and TRBJ1-6): DGGITQSPKYLFRKEGQNVTLSCEQNLNHDAMYWYRQDPGQGLRLIYYSQIVNDFQKGDIAEGYSVSREKKESFPLTVTSAQKNPTAFYLCASTPGGEIDNSPLHFGNGTRLTVT.

In this sample, this clonotype turned up a few times. J is TRBJ2-3 and V is TRBV6-1, with TRBD2 identical over 8 bases. This CDR3 contains 15 residues. Unmatched junction bases numbered 4, after V lost 5 bases and J lost 0 bases. Germline V gene lookup returns CDR1 MNHNS and CDR2 SASEGT. The CDR3 sequence is CASSSQRGSTDTQYF. CDR3 nucleotide sequence: TGTGCCAGCAGTTCCCAGCGGGGGAGCACAGATACGCAGTATTTT.

This rearrangement joins TRBV6-2 or TRBV6-3 to TRBJ1-1; D is undetermined. The CDR3 extends over 15 amino acids. The germline CDR1 and CDR2 sequences are MNHEY and SVGEGT. The V gene lost 2 bases and the J gene lost 7 bases, with 17 bases spanning the gap. The CDR3 region has the DNA TGTGCCAGCAGTTACGGGGAAGAGGGCAATCTTGAAGCTTTCTTT. Translation: CASSYGEEGNLEAFF.

This clonotype occurred a few times. This sequence joins TRBV19 and TRBJ2-7; the match to TRBD2 covers 13 bases. Trimming cost V 5 bases and J 3 bases; bases outside gene matches: 4. The CDR3 sequence is 15 residues long. From germline, CDR1 is LNHDA and CDR2 SQIVND (reference sequence). This CDR3 is CASSPGTSGDYEQYF. The CDR3 nucleotides are TGTGCCAGTAGTCCCGGGACTAGCGGGGACTACGAGCAGTACTTC.

This clonotype was seen a handful of times. This rearrangement joins TRBV4-1 to TRBJ1-5; a weak D match, TRBD1 (6 bases). The CDR3 has 14 amino acids. V gave up 2 bases and J gave up 4 bases, with 9 bases separating them. Germline CDR1 is MGHRA and CDR2 is YSYEKL. CDR3 in amino acids: CASSQTGRNQPQHF. DNA of the CDR3: TGCGCCAGCAGCCAAACAGGGAGGAATCAGCCCCAGCATTTT.

In this sample, this clonotype turned up a few times. Written as DNA, the CDR3 is TGTGCCATCTGGACAGGGGACACAGATACGCAGTATTTT. It codes for CAIWTGDTDTQYF. The chain couples TRBV6-1 to TRBJ2-3; 9 bases agree with TRBD1. CDR3 size: 13 residues. The V and J ends lost 10 bases and 2 bases, in that order; junction bases with no gene match: 4. Germline V lookup: CDR1 MNHNS, CDR2 SASEGT.